The next 20 T cell receptor beta chains were all read from a single sample in a study of blood T cell repertoires in COVID-19. Assay: immunoSEQ multiplex PCR; the TCRdb copy retains only in-frame clones and omits some. Among approximately 180,000 clones listed, around 76% were seen once. The source material was peripheral blood. The receptors shown here come from a woman in her 70s with acute or convalescent COVID-19.

The rearrangement uses TRBV12-3 or TRBV12-4 and TRBJ1-1, with 7 bases fitting TRBD1. V shed 3 bases, J shed 8 bases, and the junction held 6 bases outside the gene matches. The CDR3 is made up of 13 amino acids. Here the CDR3 reads CASSLWQGGEAFF. CDR3 DNA sequence: TGTGCCAGCAGTTTGTGGCAGGGGGGCGAAGCTTTCTTT.

This sequence joins TRBV25-1 and TRBJ1-1; D is undetermined. V gave up 5 bases and J gave up 1 base, with 11 bases separating them. The CDR3 has 14 residues. Germline V lookup: CDR1 MGHDK, CDR2 SYGVNS. The CDR3: CASSKPPENTEAFF. DNA of the CDR3: TGTGCCAGCAGTAAACCCCCAGAGAACACTGAAGCTTTCTTT.

The V call is TRBV21-1, the J call TRBJ2-1; the listed D gene, TRBD2, was not tested against the DNA. TRBV21-1 is a listed pseudogene. This CDR3 has 17 amino acids. The CDR3 sequence: CASSRPLTSGRRVEQFF. CDR3 DNA: TGTGCCAGCAGCCGTCCCCTGACTAGCGGGAGAAGGGTTGAGCAGTTCTTC.

This chain links TRBV10-2 with TRBJ2-7; TRBD2 aligns across 12 bases. Germline V lookup: CDR1 WSHSY, CDR2 SAAADI. The CDR3 sequence is 14 residues long. V dropped 5 bases and J dropped 1; count of bases not matched to a gene: 0. CDR3 sequence: CASSTSGRSYEQYF. The CDR3, as DNA: TGCGCCAGCAGTACTAGCGGGAGGTCCTACGAGCAGTACTTC.

The chain has TRBV5-1 and TRBJ2-7; 14 bases align to TRBD2. The CDR3 sequence is 15 residues long. J gave up 7 bases and V 0 bases, and 3 bases lay outside the gene matches. In germline, CDR1 is SGHRS, CDR2 YFSETQ. CDR3: CASSLGLAGGSEQYF. The CDR3 DNA reads TGCGCCAGCAGCTTGGGACTAGCGGGGGGGAGTGAGCAGTACTTC.

This clone was picked up one time. The V gene is TRBV5-1, the J gene TRBJ2-5; 10 bases line up with TRBD2. V lost 4 bases, J lost 0 bases, and 6 bases stayed unmatched. The CDR3 is 16 amino acids. CDR1 SGHRS and CDR2 YFSETQ come from the germline V gene. The CDR3 loop reads CASSPRLAGYQETQYF. DNA of the CDR3: TGCGCCAGCAGCCCAAGACTAGCGGGCTACCAAGAGACCCAGTACTTC.

The CDR3 coding sequence is TGTGCCAGCAGTTTGGCTAGCGGTAACACCGGGGAGCTGTTTTTT. Its protein is CASSLASGNTGELFF. The rearrangement joins TRBV28 to TRBJ2-2; 7 bases map to TRBD2. The CDR3 is 15 amino acids. Germline V gene data show CDR1 as MDHEN and CDR2 as SYDVKM. The trim removed 3 bases at V and 2 bases at J, leaving 3 bases unmatched.

The chain employs TRBV19 and TRBJ1-6; D might be TRBD1 (6 bases). The ends were cut back, 3 bases at V and 14 bases at J, with 23 bases in the middle. The CDR3 extends over 16 amino acids. Looked up from germline, CDR1 is LNHDA and CDR2 is SQIVND (reference sequence). Here the CDR3 reads CASSMVAGVPPSTLHF. CDR3 sequence (DNA): TGTGCCAGTAGTATGGTCGCAGGGGTTCCGCCTTCGACCCTCCACTTT. Complete variable domain (other parts from reference TRBV19 and TRBJ1-6): DGGITQSPKYLFRKEGQNVTLSCEQNLNHDAMYWYRQDPGQGLRLIYYSQIVNDFQKGDIAEGYSVSREKKESFPLTVTSAQKNPTAFYLCASSMVAGVPPSTLHFGNGTRLTVT.

The chain has TRBV27 and TRBJ1-2, with D unresolved. Germline lookup yields CDR1 MNHEY and CDR2 SMNVEV (reference sequence). The germline V and J ends were trimmed by 1 base and 6 bases, with 12 bases remaining between them. CDR3 length equals 14 residues. The CDR3 DNA follows: TGTGCCAGCAGTTTATTTTTTGGAGGAGATGGCTACACCTTC. Translated, it gives CASSLFFGGDGYTF.

This chain connects TRBV4-1 to TRBJ1-5, with D maybe TRBD1 (5 bases). In germline, CDR1 is MGHRA, CDR2 YSYEKL. Trimming stripped 0 bases from V and 2 bases from J, with 14 bases between. CDR3 length: 17 amino acids. CDR3 nucleotides: TGCGCCAGCAGCCAAGATCAAGGGGATTGGGGCAATCAGCCCCAGCATTTT. It specifies CASSQDQGDWGNQPQHF.

The genes are TRBV18 and TRBJ1-4; D is undetermined. The germline V gene has CDR1 KGHSH and CDR2 LQKENI. The V and J ends lost 6 bases and 7 bases respectively, with 33 bases between them. CDR3 size: 20 residues. CDR3 DNA: TGTGCCAGCTCCCACGAATTTCCGGAGACGAGCGGGGTTATGCGTGAAAAACTGTTTTTT. Translation gives CASSHEFPETSGVMREKLFF.

This clone was picked up one time. The V gene is TRBV5-4, the J gene TRBJ1-1; D remains ambiguous. Trimming pared 3 bases from V and 0 bases from J, leaving 9 bases between. CDR3 length: 14 amino acids. CDR1 SGHNT and CDR2 YYREEE come from the germline V gene (reference sequence). CDR3 DNA: TGTGCCAGCAGCTGGAGTTCCATGAACACTGAAGCTTTCTTT. Its translation: CASSWSSMNTEAFF. Drawing the rest from reference TRBV5-4 and TRBJ1-1, the complete variable domain is ETGVTQSPTHLIKTRGQQVTLRCSSQSGHNTVSWYQQALGQGPQFIFQYYREEENGRGNFPPRFSGLQFPNYSSELNVNALELDDSALYLCASSWSSMNTEAFFGQGTRLTVV.

The genes are TRBV11-3 and TRBJ2-1; 9 bases line up with TRBD1. In germline, CDR1 is SGHNT, CDR2 YENEEA. V shed 6 bases and J 3 bases; nucleotides not matched to a gene: 6. The CDR3 totals 15 residues. The CDR3 DNA reads TGTGCCAGCAGTTCCGGGACAGGGAGCTACAATGAGCAGTTCTTC. This gives the protein CASSSGTGSYNEQFF. Combining the CDR3 with reference TRBV11-3 and TRBJ2-1 gives the whole variable domain EAGVVQSPRYKIIEKKQPVAFWCNPISGHNTLYWYLQNLGQGPELLIRYENEEAVDDSQLPKDRFSAERLKGVDSTLKIQPAELGDSAVYLCASSSGTGSYNEQFFGPGTRLTVL.

The J gene is TRBJ2-3, the V gene TRBV7-2; 11 bases align to TRBD2. Germline V lookup: CDR1 SGHTA, CDR2 FQGNSA. V lost 4 bases to trimming and J lost 2 bases; unmatched junction nucleotides: 5. This CDR3 has 16 amino acids. The chain's CDR3 is CASSYSGGAFTDTQYF. Written as DNA, the CDR3 is TGTGCCAGCAGCTATAGCGGGGGGGCCTTCACAGATACGCAGTATTTT.

The rearrangement joins TRBV27 to TRBJ1-1; 9 bases line up with TRBD1. Germline CDR1 and CDR2: MNHEY and SMNVEV (reference sequence). J was trimmed by 4 bases and V by 8 bases; bases with no gene match: 8. The CDR3 is 14 residues long. The DNA for the CDR3 is TGTGCCAGCCACAGGGGGCGTTTTGGCACTGAAGCTTTCTTT. Its translation is CASHRGRFGTEAFF.

DNA for the CDR3: TGTGCCAGCAGTTACGGGGACAGACCCAATCAGCCCCAGCATTTT. It specifies CASSYGDRPNQPQHF. The chain uses TRBV28 and TRBJ1-5; TRBD1 aligns across 7 bases. The V segment lost 4 bases and the J segment 3 bases; nucleotides outside the gene matches: 6. The length of the CDR3 is 15 residues. Germline lookup yields CDR1 MDHEN and CDR2 SYDVKM. Looking up the rest from reference TRBV28 and TRBJ1-5 gives the full variable domain: DVKVTQSSRYLVKRTGEKVFLECVQDMDHENMFWYRQDPGLGLRLIYFSYDVKMKEKGDIPEGYSVSREKKERFSLILESASTNQTSMYLCASSYGDRPNQPQHFGDGTRLSIL.

J is TRBJ2-1 and V is TRBV19; D might be TRBD2 (6 bases). Between the trimmed V and J ends, which lost 4 bases and 7 bases, there was a span of 17 bases. Germline-derived CDR1 and CDR2 are LNHDA and SQIVND (reference sequence). CDR3 size: 15 residues. The chain's CDR3 is CASSTFAVGGNEQFF. CDR3 nucleotides: TGTGCCAGTAGTACTTTCGCGGTGGGAGGAAATGAGCAGTTCTTC.

This clone has just one count. This rearrangement joins TRBV12-3 or TRBV12-4 to TRBJ1-6; D not resolved. The V end lost 4 bases, the J end lost 6 bases, and 7 bases lay between the germline ends. CDR3 length equals 13 residues. CDR3 sequence: CASSSEGNSPLHF. The CDR3 bases are TGTGCCAGCAGTTCCGAGGGTAATTCACCCCTCCACTTT.

J is TRBJ1-5 and V is TRBV18, with 7 bases matching TRBD1. V shed 3 bases, J shed 4 bases, and the junction held 3 bases outside the gene matches. The germline gives CDR1 KGHSH, CDR2 LQKENI. The CDR3 runs to 14 residues. CDR3: CASSPGQTNQPQHF. The CDR3 coding sequence is TGTGCCAGCTCACCGGGACAGACAAATCAGCCCCAGCATTTT.

This chain uses TRBV4-3 with TRBJ1-6; D is undetermined. The germline CDR1 and CDR2 sequences are LGHNA and YSLEER. V dropped 1 base and J dropped 7 bases, with 17 bases sitting between them. CDR3 length equals 17 residues. CDR3 protein: CASSQGGGGILNSPLHF. CDR3 DNA sequence: TGCGCCAGCAGCCAAGGGGGAGGAGGCATTCTAAATTCACCCCTCCACTTT.